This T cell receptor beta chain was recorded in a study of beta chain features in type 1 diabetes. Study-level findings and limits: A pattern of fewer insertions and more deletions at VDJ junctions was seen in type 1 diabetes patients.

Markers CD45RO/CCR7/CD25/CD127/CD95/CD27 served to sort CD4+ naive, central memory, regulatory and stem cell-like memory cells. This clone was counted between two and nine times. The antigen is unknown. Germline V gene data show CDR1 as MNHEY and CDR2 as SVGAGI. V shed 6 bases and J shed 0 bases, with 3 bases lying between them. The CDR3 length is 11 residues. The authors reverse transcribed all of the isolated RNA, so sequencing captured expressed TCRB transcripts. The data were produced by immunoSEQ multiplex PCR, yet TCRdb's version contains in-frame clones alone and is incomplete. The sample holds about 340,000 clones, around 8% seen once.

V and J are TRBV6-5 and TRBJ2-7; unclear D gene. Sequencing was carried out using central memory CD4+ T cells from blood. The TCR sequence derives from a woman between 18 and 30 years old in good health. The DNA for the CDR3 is TGTGCCAGCAGAAGCTCCTACGAGCAGTACTTC. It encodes CASRSSYEQYF.